Listed below are T cell receptor beta chains from one sample, sequenced in a study of cytomegalovirus exposure and HLA in healthy donors. Profiled with immunoSEQ multiplex PCR; TCRdb holds only in-frame clones, not every one. The sample yields about 68,000 clones, about nine tenths seen once. The sequencing input was PBMCs. The receptors were sampled from a man aged 18 to 30 in good health and CMV-seronegative. Each CDR3 is given with its conserved first and last residue. D genes are given only for firm matches. Clone size is shown for a subset of rows, as once, few, many or a class of expanded clone.

j_call v_call clone_size d_call cdr3_aa cdr3_nt
TRBJ2-1 TRBV6-5 NA NA CASSSLGRLTNEQFF TGTGCCAGCAGTTCCCTGGGGAGGCTCACCAATGAGCAGTTCTTC
TRBJ1-1 TRBV5-1 NA NA CASSLQASNTEAFF TGCGCCAGCAGCTTGCAGGCGTCGAACACTGAAGCTTTCTTT
TRBJ2-7 TRBV10-3 NA NA CAISEPGGSSYEQYF TGTGCCATCAGTGAACCGGGGGGCAGCTCCTACGAGCAGTACTTC
TRBJ2-1 TRBV4-2 few TRBD2 CASSQEAGGSYNEQFF TGTGCCAGCAGCCAAGAGGCGGGAGGATCCTACAATGAGCAGTTCTTC
TRBJ2-7 TRBV27 NA TRBD2 CASRERREVGEQYF TGTGCCAGCAGGGAGCGGCGGGAGGTTGGTGAGCAGTACTTC
TRBJ1-5 TRBV5-8 NA NA CASSLARGLQHF TGTGCCAGCAGCTTGGCCCGTGGGCTCCAGCATTTT
TRBJ2-1 TRBV5-1 NA NA CASSFTESSYNEQFF TGCGCCAGCAGCTTCACGGAGAGCTCCTACAATGAGCAGTTCTTC
TRBJ1-2 TRBV19 NA NA CASSIESHSSRAYGYTF TGTGCCAGTAGTATAGAAAGCCATTCGTCCAGGGCCTATGGCTACACCTTC
TRBJ2-1 TRBV9 NA NA CASSWDSYEQFF TGTGCCAGCAGCTGGGACTCATATGAGCAGTTCTTC
TRBJ1-2 TRBV4-2 NA NA CASSRAARAYGYTF TGTGCCAGCAGCCGAGCCGCCAGGGCCTATGGCTACACCTTC
TRBJ2-3 TRBV9 NA TRBD2 CASSETGTSSPDTQYF TGTGCCAGCAGCGAGACCGGGACTAGTTCTCCAGATACGCAGTATTTT
TRBJ2-1 TRBV7-9 NA TRBD2 CASSSTSGDYNEQFF TGTGCCAGCAGCTCGACTAGCGGGGACTACAATGAGCAGTTCTTC
TRBJ1-2 TRBV11-3 NA NA CASSFLSSPRYNYGYTF TGTGCCAGCAGTTTCCTGAGTTCCCCGCGTTATAACTATGGCTACACCTTC
TRBJ2-2 TRBV7-9 NA NA CASSEPGTTNTGELFF TGTGCCAGCAGCGAACCCGGGACAACGAACACCGGGGAGCTGTTTTTT
TRBJ1-5 TRBV27 NA TRBD1 CASSFGQGGQPQHF TGTGCCAGCAGTTTCGGACAGGGTGGTCAGCCCCAGCATTTT
TRBJ2-7 TRBV2 NA NA CASIGRRIEGQYF TGTGCCAGCATCGGACGAAGAATCGAGGGGCAGTACTTC
TRBJ2-1 TRBV4-3 NA NA CASSQVANEQFF TGCGCCAGCAGCCAAGTGGCCAATGAGCAGTTCTTC
TRBJ1-5 TRBV6-1 NA NA CATEGGSQPQHF TGTGCCACCGAGGGAGGGTCTCAGCCCCAGCATTTT
TRBJ2-7 TRBV19 NA TRBD2 CASSLGLAVYEQYF TGTGCCAGTAGTTTGGGACTAGCGGTCTACGAGCAGTACTTC
TRBJ2-7 TRBV28 NA TRBD2 CASSDTSGNYEQYF TGTGCCAGCAGTGATACTAGCGGAAACTACGAGCAGTACTTC
TRBJ1-4 TRBV28 NA NA CASSPGQNEKLFF TGTGCCAGCAGTCCAGGACAGAATGAAAAACTGTTTTTT
TRBJ2-3 TRBV5-4 NA NA CASSLGGQQTDTQYF TGTGCCAGCAGCTTGGGTGGACAGCAAACAGATACGCAGTATTTT
TRBJ2-3 TRBV18 NA TRBD2 CASSPGTKSTDTQYF TGTGCCAGCTCACCCGGGACTAAAAGCACAGATACGCAGTATTTT
TRBJ1-3 TRBV7-2 medium-sized NA CASSPTGGRGNTIYF TGTGCCAGCAGCCCAACGGGGGGGAGGGGAAACACCATATATTTT
TRBJ2-5 TRBV19 NA NA CASSIDLEGKTQYF TGTGCCAGTAGTATAGATTTGGAGGGAAAGACCCAGTACTTC
TRBJ2-7 TRBV6-5 once TRBD1 CASSPGSGGSYEQYF TGTGCCAGCAGTCCCGGGTCAGGGGGCTCCTACGAGCAGTACTTC
TRBJ2-1 TRBV5-5 NA TRBD2 CASSSRREGNEQFF TGTGCCAGCAGCTCAAGACGGGAGGGGAATGAGCAGTTCTTC
TRBJ1-2 TRBV9 NA NA CASSVTETYGYTF TGTGCCAGCAGCGTAACTGAGACTTATGGCTACACCTTC
TRBJ1-4 TRBV28 NA TRBD1 CASSQGQPGEKLFF TGTGCCAGCAGCCAGGGACAGCCTGGGGAAAAACTGTTTTTT
TRBJ2-3 TRBV10-3 NA TRBD2 CAIRREGHFTDTQYF TGTGCCATCAGGCGGGAGGGCCATTTTACAGATACGCAGTATTTT
TRBJ2-7 TRBV9 NA NA CASSVSGRPTEQYF TGTGCCAGCAGCGTTTCGGGGAGACCTACGGAGCAGTACTTC
TRBJ1-2 TRBV6-5 NA TRBD1 CASSPRAGTGGGYTF TGTGCCAGCAGTCCAAGGGCCGGGACAGGAGGTGGCTACACCTTC
TRBJ1-1 TRBV29-1 NA TRBD1 CSVAPSGQTSFF TGCAGCGTTGCCCCTTCGGGACAGACGAGTTTCTTT
TRBJ2-3 TRBV6-4 NA TRBD2 CASSDEATPWLAGALSTDTQYF TGTGCCAGCAGTGACGAGGCTACTCCTTGGCTAGCGGGAGCCCTAAGCACAGATACGCAGTATTTT
TRBJ1-5 TRBV7-8 NA TRBD1 CASSPDRAGFRWGQPQHF TGTGCCAGCAGCCCGGACAGGGCGGGGTTTCGGTGGGGTCAGCCCCAGCATTTT
TRBJ2-7 TRBV6-5 once TRBD1 CASSYAETGTYEQYF TGTGCCAGCAGTTACGCGGAGACAGGGACCTACGAGCAGTACTTC
TRBJ2-1 TRBV7-9 NA NA CASGQGVTVNEQFF TGTGCCTCCGGGCAGGGCGTTACCGTAAATGAGCAGTTCTTC
TRBJ1-5 TRBV28 NA TRBD1 CASTSGGLGQQPQHF TGTGCCAGCACCTCAGGGGGCCTTGGACAACAGCCCCAGCATTTT
TRBJ2-7 TRBV9 NA NA CASSVGPGASYEQYF TGTGCCAGCAGCGTAGGGCCAGGGGCTTCCTACGAGCAGTACTTC
TRBJ2-2 TRBV2 NA NA CASSVRAGELFF TGTGCCAGCAGTGTGAGGGCCGGGGAGCTGTTTTTT
TRBJ2-2 TRBV7-2 NA TRBD1 CASRTGGTTGELFF TGTGCCAGCAGGACAGGGGGGACCACCGGGGAGCTGTTTTTT
TRBJ2-2 TRBV4-3 NA TRBD1 CASREFTGDAGELFF TGCGCCAGCAGGGAGTTCACAGGGGACGCCGGGGAGCTGTTTTTT
TRBJ2-1 TRBV2 NA TRBD2 CASSVAGSSYNEQFF TGTGCCAGCAGCGTAGCGGGATCTTCCTACAATGAGCAGTTCTTC
TRBJ1-2 TRBV21-1 NA NA CASSKAEELNYGYTF TGTGCCAGCAGCAAAGCTGAGGAGCTTAACTATGGCTACACCTTC
TRBJ2-7 TRBV4-3 NA NA CASSQEYSGTGAYEQYF TGCGCCAGCAGCCAAGAATACAGTGGGACTGGAGCCTACGAGCAGTACTTC